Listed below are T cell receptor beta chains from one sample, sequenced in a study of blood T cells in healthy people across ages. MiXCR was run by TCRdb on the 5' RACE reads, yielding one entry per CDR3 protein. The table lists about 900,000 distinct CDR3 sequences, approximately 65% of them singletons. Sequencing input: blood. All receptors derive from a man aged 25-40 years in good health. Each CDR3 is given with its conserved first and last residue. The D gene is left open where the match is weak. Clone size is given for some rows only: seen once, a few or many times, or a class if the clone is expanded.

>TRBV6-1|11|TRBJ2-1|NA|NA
TGTGCCAGCCACGACAGGAATGAGCAGTTCTTC
CASHDRNEQFF
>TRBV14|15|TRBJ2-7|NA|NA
TGTGCCAGCAGCCAAGTTTCGGACAGACTGGAAGAGCAGTACTTC
CASSQVSDRLEEQYF
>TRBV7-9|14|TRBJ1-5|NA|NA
TGTGCCAGCAGCCCGAAGACCAAGAATCAGCCCCAGCATTTT
CASSPKTKNQPQHF
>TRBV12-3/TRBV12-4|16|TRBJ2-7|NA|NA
TGTGCCAGCAGTTTAGGAACAGGGCTATCCGTGTACGAGCAGTACTTC
CASSLGTGLSVYEQYF
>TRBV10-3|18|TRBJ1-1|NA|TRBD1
TGTGCCATCAGTGAGAGCACCCGGGACAGGTGGGGTGACACTGAAGCTTTCTTT
CAISESTRDRWGDTEAFF
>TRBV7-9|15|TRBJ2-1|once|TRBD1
TGTGCCAGCAGCCGGGACAGGGAACGTCTACTCGAGCAGTTCTTC
CASSRDRERLLEQFF
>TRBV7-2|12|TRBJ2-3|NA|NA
TGTGCCAGCGCCTTCGGGGGAAGTACGCAGTATTTT
CASAFGGSTQYF
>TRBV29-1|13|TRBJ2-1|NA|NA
TGCAGCGGCGGGGACGGAAGCCGCAATGAGCAGTTCTTC
CSGGDGSRNEQFF
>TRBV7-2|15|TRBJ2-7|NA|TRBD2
TGTGCATGTGGGCCTAGCGGGGGGGCGGCCTACGAGCAGTACTTC
CACGPSGGAAYEQYF
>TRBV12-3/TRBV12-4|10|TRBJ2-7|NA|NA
TGTGCCAGCAGTTCTGTGGATCAGTACTTC
CASSSVDQYF
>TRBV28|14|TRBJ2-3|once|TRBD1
TGTGCCAGCAGTTACAGGGGGGCCACAGATACGCAGTATTTT
CASSYRGATDTQYF
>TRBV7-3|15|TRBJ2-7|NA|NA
TGTGCCAGCAGCCTTATGGCGACAGCATCCTACGAGCAGTACTTC
CASSLMATASYEQYF
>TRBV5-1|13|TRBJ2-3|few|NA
TGCGCCAGCAGCTTGGAACAGGCAGATACGCAGTATTTT
CASSLEQADTQYF
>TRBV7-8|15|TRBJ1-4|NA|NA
TGTGCCAGCAGCTCCCTAGGGGCAACTAATGAAAAACTGTTTTTT
CASSSLGATNEKLFF
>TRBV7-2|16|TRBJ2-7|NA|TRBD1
TGTGCCAGCAGGGGGCCCCGGGACAGCGTTCGCTACGAGCAGTACTTC
CASRGPRDSVRYEQYF
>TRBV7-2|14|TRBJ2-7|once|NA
TGTGCCAGCAGAATTAATCAGGGAACCTACGAGCAGTACTTC
CASRINQGTYEQYF
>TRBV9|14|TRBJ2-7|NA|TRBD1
TGTGCCAGCAGCGCGACGACAGGGACCTACGAGCAGTACTTC
CASSATTGTYEQYF
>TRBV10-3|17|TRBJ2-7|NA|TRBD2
TGTGCCATCAGTGGAGGGACTAGCGGGGGGCACTCCTACGAGCAGTACTTC
CAISGGTSGGHSYEQYF
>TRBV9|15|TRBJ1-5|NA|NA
TGTGCCAGCAGCGTAGGTTTCAGGGGAAGTCAGCCCCAGCATTTT
CASSVGFRGSQPQHF
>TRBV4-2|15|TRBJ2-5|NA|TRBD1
TGTGCCAGCAGCCAAGAGACAGGGGGCCCAGAGACCCAGTACTTC
CASSQETGGPETQYF
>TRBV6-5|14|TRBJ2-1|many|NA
TGTGCCAGCAGTCGCCGGGAAGCCTACAATGAGCAGTTCTTC
CASSRREAYNEQFF
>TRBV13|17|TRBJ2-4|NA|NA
TGTGCCAGCAGCCAGACCCGGACAGCCGTAGCCAAAAACATTCAGTACTTC
CASSQTRTAVAKNIQYF
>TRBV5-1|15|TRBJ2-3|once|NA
TGCGCCAGCAGCTCGAGAGGGATCAACACAGATACGCAGTATTTT
CASSSRGINTDTQYF
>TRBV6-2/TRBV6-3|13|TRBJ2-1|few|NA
TGTGCCAGCAGTACCGGGACCATGCGTGAGCAGTTCTTC
CASSTGTMREQFF
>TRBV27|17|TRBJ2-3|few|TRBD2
TGTGCCAGCAGTTTAATGGGCCTAGCGGGACCCACAGATACGCAGTATTTT
CASSLMGLAGPTDTQYF
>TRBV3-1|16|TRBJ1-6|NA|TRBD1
TGTGCCAGCAGCGAAGGACAGGCGTACATCCATTCACCCCTCCACTTT
CASSEGQAYIHSPLHF
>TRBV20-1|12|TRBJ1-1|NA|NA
TGCAGTGCTAGAGTTCCGGACGGTGAAGCTTTCTTT
CSARVPDGEAFF
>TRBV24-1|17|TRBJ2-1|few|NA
TGTGCCACCAGTGATTTTGGCGATGAGGCAGAGGGGAATCCTCAGTTCTTC
CATSDFGDEAEGNPQFF